This T cell receptor (beta chain) appears in the sequencing data of a study of response to subunit inactivated influenza vaccine. Points from the study as a whole: Each seasonal influenza vaccination, the authors suggested, recruits few new T cells.

Germline CDR1 is KGHDR and CDR2 is SFDVKD. The CDR3 is made up of 14 amino acids. V shed 2 bases and J shed 5 bases, with 10 bases lying between them. This clonotype was seen a few times. Antigen specificity is unknown. TCRdb reprocessed the RT-PCR reads via MiXCR and lists one record per CDR3 protein. This sample has fewer than 600,000 distinct CDR3 sequences, with about 7.2% found just once. The origin of this receptor is a man aged 50 to 69 who received an inactivated influenza vaccine. This rearrangement joins TRBV24-1 to TRBJ2-3; D unclear. Material: PBMCs from blood, obtained around 25 months after vaccination. For the CDR3, the DNA is TGTGCCACCAGTGATTGGGCAGCAGGAGATACGCAGTATTTT. Translated: CATSDWAAGDTQYF.